The 17 T cell receptor beta chains below all came from one sample that was sequenced in a study of CD8+CD57+ T cells in acquired aplastic anemia. Using genomic DNA as the template, TCR beta VDJ and CDR3 profiling was carried out. From the reads, TCRdb called clonotypes with MiXCR, one entry per CDR3 protein. The sample carries some 220,000 distinct CDR3 sequences, 34% recorded once. Sequenced: sorted CD4+, CD8+, or CD8+CD57+ T cells (not recorded which) from PBMCs. These receptors came from a human donor in good health, serving as a control.

This clonotype was counted at least ten times. V gene TRBV19 combines with J gene TRBJ1-1, with D perhaps TRBD1 (6 bases). From germline, CDR1 is LNHDA and CDR2 SQIVND (reference sequence). The ends were cut back, 3 bases at V and 5 bases at J, with 13 bases in the middle. This CDR3 comprises 14 residues. The CDR3 bases are TGTGCCAGTAGTATGGGGGGCTTAAGGACTGAAGCTTTCTTT. It specifies CASSMGGLRTEAFF.

CDR3 nucleotides: TGTGCCACCAGTGAACAGGGACAGGCTGACTATGGCTACACCTTC. Its translation is CATSEQGQADYGYTF. The rearrangement uses TRBV24-1 and TRBJ1-2, with 8 bases aligning to TRBD1. The ends lost 4 bases at V and 3 bases at J; junction bases unmatched: 6. Germline CDR1 is KGHDR and CDR2 is SFDVKD. The CDR3 runs to 15 residues.

In DNA, the CDR3 is TGCAGTGCTAGCGCAGGGGGCGGTCACACTGAAGCTTTCTTT. Translation gives CSASAGGGHTEAFF. This chain joins TRBV20-1 and TRBJ1-1, with 8 bases matching TRBD1. The CDR3 is made up of 14 amino acids. From germline, CDR1 is DFQATT and CDR2 SNEGSKA (reference sequence). V lost 3 bases and J lost 3; bases outside the gene matches: 6.

The chain is built from TRBV12-3 or TRBV12-4 and TRBJ2-1; 13 bases map to TRBD2. CDR3 length: 15 amino acids. The J segment lost 6 bases and the V segment lost 6 bases, leaving 5 bases of the junction unmatched. CDR3 bases: TGTGCCAGCAGCCGGACTAGCGGGGGTCTCAATGAGCAGTTCTTC. Its protein is CASSRTSGGLNEQFF.

This clonotype is judged medium-sized. The chain uses TRBV29-1 and TRBJ2-7; D possibly corresponds to TRBD1 (6 bases). With 6 bases removed from V and 2 bases from J, the gap between germline ends came to 14 bases. The germline V gene encodes CDR1 SQVTM and CDR2 ANQGSEA. This CDR3 region has 13 residues. The CDR3 coding sequence is TGCAGCGTCGGCCAGGGGCAGGCCTACGAGCAGTACTTC. It specifies CSVGQGQAYEQYF.

This clonotype was counted ten times or more. The chain employs TRBV20-1 and TRBJ2-7; tentatively, D is TRBD2 (7 bases). CDR1 and CDR2 from the germline V gene are DFQATT and SNEGSKA (reference sequence). CDR3 size: 13 residues. V gave up 0 bases and J gave up 9 bases, with 15 bases separating them. The chain's CDR3 is CSARERGQVLQYF. CDR3 sequence (DNA): TGCAGTGCTAGAGAGCGGGGGCAGGTATTGCAGTACTTC.

This clonotype was counted only a few times. Possible read error: a much larger clone is one base away. The V and J genes are TRBV20-1 and TRBJ1-2; 7 bases match TRBD1. This CDR3 has 14 amino acids. CDR1 is DFQATT, CDR2 SNEGSKA, per germline (reference sequence). Germline trimming cut 3 bases from V and 8 bases from J; bases unmatched to any gene: 12. In DNA form, the CDR3 reads TGCAGTGCTAGTCCGGAGACAGGGCGGGTGGGCTACACCTTC. Encoded protein: CSASPETGRVGYTF.

In this sample, this clonotype turned up many times. CDR3 region: CASKDQGAIDYGYTF. CDR3 DNA: TGTGCCAGTAAAGACCAGGGGGCGATTGACTATGGCTACACCTTC. This rearrangement joins TRBV25-1 to TRBJ1-2; TRBD1 aligns across 8 bases. CDR1 and CDR2 from the germline V gene are MGHDK and SYGVNS. The CDR3 has 15 residues. The trim removed 9 bases at V and 3 bases at J, leaving 12 bases unmatched.

This clonotype was seen many times. The chain has TRBV11-2 and TRBJ2-7; 8 bases match TRBD1. The CDR3 has 15 residues. Germline CDR1 and CDR2: SGHAT and FQNNGV. The ends lost 1 base at V and 4 bases at J; junction bases unmatched: 6. CDR3 residues: CASSLGTGPTYEQYF. CDR3 in DNA: TGTGCCAGCAGCTTAGGGACAGGGCCAACGTACGAGCAGTACTTC. The entire variable domain, with the rest obtained from reference TRBV11-2 and TRBJ2-7, is as follows: EAGVAQSPRYKIIEKRQSVAFWCNPISGHATLYWYQQILGQGPKLLIQFQNNGVVDDSQLPKDRFSAERLKGVDSTLKIQPAKLEDSAVYLCASSLGTGPTYEQYFGPGTRLTVT.

V usage is TRBV10-2 and J usage is TRBJ2-7; weak D call: TRBD2 (6 bases). Per the germline V gene, CDR1 is WSHSY and CDR2 is SAAADI. The CDR3 contains 14 residues. Trimming shortened V by 2 bases and J by 3 bases, and 11 bases separated the two germline ends. The CDR3 spells CASSEGEDFYEQYF. CDR3 bases: TGCGCCAGCAGTGAGGGGGAGGATTTCTACGAGCAGTACTTC.

This clonotype came up many times. The chain joins TRBV2 to TRBJ2-7; D might be TRBD1 (5 bases). Germline V gene sequence: CDR1 SNHLY, CDR2 FYNNEI. The CDR3 is 13 residues long. Here the CDR3 DNA reads TGTGCTGCTCTGGGGCTCTCGATCCACGAGCAGTACTTC. Protein: CAALGLSIHEQYF.

As to this clonotype: One end of the junction does not line up with germline, which may come from a read error. The chain carries TRBV7-2 and TRBJ2-3, with 11 bases that match TRBD2. Germline V gene lookup returns CDR1 SGHTA and CDR2 FQGNSA. The CDR3 totals 15 residues. In DNA, the CDR3 is TGTGTCAGCAGCTTAGCGGGGGGGGACACAGATACGCAGTATTTT. Translated, it gives CVSSLAGGDTDTQYF.

This clonotype was observed a handful of times. V and J are TRBV3-1 and TRBJ2-5; D tentatively fits TRBD1 or TRBD2 (6 bases each). The CDR3 extends over 17 amino acids. Germline assignment: CDR1 LGHDT and CDR2 YNNKEL (reference sequence). The V gene lost 1 base and the J gene lost 4 bases, with 19 bases spanning the gap. The CDR3 DNA reads as TGTGCCAGCAGCCAAGGTTTCGTTGGCAGGGGAGGAGAGACCCAGTACTTC. It is translated as CASSQGFVGRGGETQYF.

The V call is TRBV6-4, the J call TRBJ2-5; 11 nucleotides align to TRBD2. This CDR3 region has 15 residues. The V gene's germline CDR1 is MRHNA and CDR2 SNTAGT. V shed 5 bases and J 5 bases; nucleotides not matched to a gene: 7. The CDR3 sequence is CASSPSGGSVETQYF. CDR3 in DNA: TGTGCCAGCAGTCCTAGCGGGGGGTCGGTGGAGACCCAGTACTTC.

J is TRBJ2-3 and V is TRBV2; D possibly uses TRBD1 or TRBD2 (5 bases each). Trimming shortened V by 5 bases and J by 6 bases, and 15 bases separated the two germline ends. CDR1 SNHLY and CDR2 FYNNEI come from the germline V gene. The CDR3 spans 14 residues. The CDR3 bases are TGTGCCAGCAGTTTATTTAGAGGGGCGGATACGCAGTATTTT. It codes for CASSLFRGADTQYF.

This clonotype occurred many times. V usage is TRBV7-3 and J usage is TRBJ1-6; unclear D gene. V was pared by 2 bases and J by 6 bases, with 11 bases between. The CDR3 length is 15 residues. Germline assignment: CDR1 SGHTA and CDR2 FQGTGA. The chain's CDR3 is CASSLHGKGNSPLHF. Written as DNA, the CDR3 is TGTGCCAGCAGCTTACATGGAAAGGGTAATTCACCCCTCCACTTT.

The table lists this clonotype with many counts. CDR3 coding DNA: TGTGCCAGCAGCTCGGGACTAGCGGGAGGGGAGCTGTTTTTT. Residues: CASSSGLAGGELFF. This sequence joins TRBV7-3 and TRBJ2-2; 13 bases map to TRBD2. The CDR3 is 14 residues long. CDR1 is SGHTA and CDR2 is FQGTGA in the germline V gene. V gave up 4 bases and J gave up 8 bases; unmatched junction bases: 1.